The T cell receptor beta chain described here comes from a study of T cells in Graves' hyperthyroidism and ophthalmopathy (dated by TCRdb to the late 2010s). With respect to the entire study: Peripheral blood was collected at initial diagnosis, before any treatment. The study also compared thyroid tissue and blood T-cell repertoires from 5 to 7 Graves' hyperthyroidism patients. Once sampling was done, hyperthyroidism patients were given methimazole at a starting dose of 30 mg daily, whereas ophthalmopathy patients were given high-dose intravenous methylprednisolone. The roughly 91 discovery patients were randomly divided into training and test sets at a 7:3 ratio. TCR V-J signatures able to tell the groups apart were searched for in a discovery cohort of 100 patients, of whom over 40 had Graves' ophthalmopathy and around 57 had stable Graves' hyperthyroidism. An independent validation cohort of 18 to 20 hyperthyroidism patients and about 16 patients who later progressed to ophthalmopathy tested prospective prediction of ophthalmopathy. The paper describes TCR Vbeta CDR3 sequencing of some 130 peripheral blood samples, made up of under 50 ophthalmopathy patients, more than 70 hyperthyroidism patients and roughly 17 progressor patients. General findings and caveats noted by the study authors: No statistical method was used to set the sample size in advance, and investigators knew the group allocation. Blood samples also contained most of the expanded thyroid clonotypes (frequency above 0.001), which suggests that blood repertoires may reflect thyroid immune responses. A 13 V-J signature model separated ophthalmopathy from stable hyperthyroidism, with around 90% sensitivity and 81.08% specificity in cross-validation and 80%/75% in testing. In validation, the model predicted progression to ophthalmopathy with 55% to 71% sensitivity and approximately 74% specificity, a median of about 6 months before onset.

V loses 1 base of germline sequence and J loses 6 bases, and the interval between the two ends is 9 bases. Reading from cysteine to phenylalanine, the CDR3 counts 13 amino acids. The DNA shown is the 39-base CDR3, in frame from base 1. CDR1 and CDR2, looked up from the germline V gene (reference sequence), are DFQATT and SNEGSKA. Amplification of TCR beta CDR3 regions was carried out from RNA transcripts. For the first round of RT-PCR on the TCR CDR3, the HTBI primer set was used together with the Qiagen OneStep RT-PCR kit. A second multiplex PCR round built the libraries, followed by size selection and purification. The libraries were sequenced on an Illumina HiSeq2000 using paired-end 100 bp reads. The authors' pipeline ran thus. SOAPnuke was used to process the raw data, removing reads that contained adapters or uncalled bases, had a mean Phred below 15, or lacked an exact match to the constant primer or identifier. COPE v1.2.5 was used to merge high-quality paired reads, and clonotypes were defined as unique nucleotide sequences. Clonotypes were aligned to IMGT TRBV, TRBD and TRBJ reference segments using MiTCR v1.1. Analysis was restricted to V-J combinations with a frequency above 0.0001, which covered roughly 99% of repertoires. The TCS score was defined as F50 (clonal expansion) divided by E x V (chaos), with BLOSUM62-based TCRdist calculated between CDR3 peptides within each V-J. Welch's t-statistics and random forest reduced around 510 V-J features to under 15, which were used in a naive Bayes classifier (R e1071). TCRdb handled the public reads itself, with Q25 trimming in fastp and clone calling in MiXCR, and kept productive beta chains. Rows matching on CDR3 protein sequence are summarized as one entry with the most common DNA and genes. The V and J calls, along with clone size, are taken from TCRdb and not from the paper's own processing. In this sample the table shows about 590,000 distinct CDR3 sequences, about a sixth of which occur a single time. The top ten constitute under 8% of the sample.

In this sample, this clonotype turned up many times. There is no known antigen for this receptor. Base qualities are not provided; no much larger clone lies one nucleotide away. Stable Graves' hyperthyroidism was defined as no progression to ophthalmopathy during 18 months of follow-up. Hyperthyroidism patients were newly diagnosed, had a disease duration of under 2 months, and were aged 18 to 65 years. Any patient with an uncontrolled infection, another autoimmune disease, pregnancy or lactation was excluded. Diagnoses relied on clinical symptoms, serum thyroxine and TRAb, thyroid ultrasound and orbital computed tomography. Ficoll-Paque density gradient centrifugation was used to isolate PBMCs from under 11 ml of fresh peripheral blood. Trizol reagent was used to extract total RNA, and RNA quality was then checked on an Agilent 2100 Bioanalyzer.

This sequence was found in a woman aged 25 to 39 with Graves' hyperthyroidism. Sequencing was performed on blood. The sequence links TRBV20-1 to TRBJ2-2; the D gene lacks a confident call. The CDR3 is CSARAPSSGELFF. At the DNA level, the sequence is TGCAGTGCTAGAGCTCCGAGCTCCGGGGAGCTGTTTTTT.